A selection of T cell receptor beta chains follows, all from one sample in a study of shared clonotypes between healthy human individuals. Clones were sequenced by immunoSEQ multiplex PCR, and TCRdb holds only the in-frame ones, with some missing. The sample shows nearly 2 million clones, about 94% of them seen only once. Sequenced: naive CD8+ T cells sorted from blood. Source of these receptors: a man aged 18 to 30 in good health. The CDR3 runs from the conserved cysteine through the conserved F or W.

v_call	j_call	cdr3_aa
TRBV5-6	TRBJ2-3	CASRGGTDTQYF
TRBV7-9	TRBJ2-1	CASSSGGRGVTDEQFF
TRBV27	TRBJ2-6	CASSPQVGANVLTF
TRBV7-3	TRBJ1-3	CASSPDRAGNTIYF
TRBV2	TRBJ1-1	CASINLSEGVHTEAFF
TRBV7-6	TRBJ1-1	CASSPRGTEAFF
TRBV6-6	TRBJ1-1	CASSYSEGSGTEAFF
TRBV4-3	TRBJ2-7	CASSQHYQDPYEQYF
TRBV27	TRBJ1-2	CASSLGTGGYTF
TRBV6-1	TRBJ2-6	CASSEFGSGANVLTF
TRBV4-3	TRBJ2-7	CASSQRTSTSVEIYEQYF
TRBV27	TRBJ2-1	CASSLQGLAGNEQFF
TRBV6-5	TRBJ2-3	CASSYSLVGTPDTQYF
TRBV25-1	TRBJ2-7	CASSEGLTYEQYF
TRBV5-6	TRBJ2-3	CASSPPSTDTQYF
TRBV14	TRBJ2-7	CASSQQTRYEQYF
TRBV6-1	TRBJ2-7	CASSSGPSYEQYF
TRBV27	TRBJ2-7	CASSLLGRTADEQYF
TRBV30	TRBJ2-3	CAWSVEADTQYF
TRBV5-6	TRBJ1-6	CASSLWGSNSPLHF
TRBV5-8	TRBJ1-5	CASSFPPGTISNQPQHF
TRBV10-3	TRBJ1-1	CAISGRDSDLNTEAFF
TRBV2	TRBJ2-7	CASRPGLLSYEQYF
TRBV4-3	TRBJ2-1	CASSQDSSLAGNNEQFF
TRBV28	TRBJ2-7	CASSDRDSPYEQYF
TRBV6-5	TRBJ2-7	CASSSPSGGFYEQYF
TRBV27	TRBJ2-3	CASRDGTYSTDTQYF
TRBV7-8	TRBJ2-5	CASSTRLAGVEETQYF
TRBV12-5	TRBJ2-2	CASGERTSGAIANTGELFF
TRBV6-1	TRBJ2-1	CASSRGGSYNEQFF
TRBV6-1	TRBJ2-7	CARSRDLGYEQYF
TRBV19	TRBJ2-2	CASSPGYTGELFF
TRBV6-1	TRBJ2-1	CASSEGSGAYNEQFF
TRBV6-5	TRBJ1-1	CASSYQENTEAFF
TRBV6-6	TRBJ2-1	CASSYSGLSDNEQFF
TRBV27	TRBJ1-5	CASSLRQGYSNQPQHF
TRBV2	TRBJ2-1	CASSGLAGGYNEQFF
TRBV7-8	TRBJ2-1	CASSSSAYNEQFF
TRBV5-1	TRBJ2-3	CASSLMNTDTQYF
TRBV9	TRBJ1-2	CASSALDRATLGDYGYTF
TRBV2	TRBJ1-2	CASSEAGQDYYGYTF
TRBV4-1	TRBJ1-2	CASSPLGQGLNYGYTF
TRBV13	TRBJ1-3	CASSLRSEESSGNTIYF
TRBV15	TRBJ1-2	CATSRGGQGLDYGYTF
TRBV18	TRBJ2-1	CASSTGLGPTNEQFF
TRBV5-6	TRBJ2-2	CASSLGLGEANTGELFF
TRBV25-1	TRBJ1-1	CASSEAWGEAEAFF
TRBV7-9	TRBJ1-2	CASSHIRTGLVEGYTF
TRBV7-9	TRBJ1-3	CASSQEGPRDTIYF
TRBV18	TRBJ2-7	CASSAGQNSYEQYF
TRBV4-3	TRBJ2-3	CASSQQWLAGALTDTQYF
TRBV2	TRBJ2-5	CASSELGRGVEWVQMETQYF
TRBV5-1	TRBJ2-3	CASSYADTQYF
TRBV5-4	TRBJ1-1	CASSPMTGGWKGNTEAFF
TRBV27	TRBJ2-3	CASSMGAALAGDTQYF